This T cell receptor (beta chain) was recovered during a study of CD8 T cells in ankylosing spondylitis. This clonotype was recorded only once. Its antigen remains unidentified. Study outcomes and limitations: Eight highly homologous variants formed a TCR beta motif that appeared characteristic of ankylosing spondylitis blood.

TCRdb called the 5' RACE reads again in MiXCR, with one record for every CDR3 protein. Counted here are about 540,000 distinct CDR3 sequences, roughly 13% occurring once; the ten biggest clones make up 6.8%. The CDR3 loop spans 16 amino acids. CDR1 and CDR2 (germline): SEHNR, FQNEAQ (reference sequence). V was trimmed by 1 base and J by 3 bases, leaving 14 bases between them. This sequence was found in a male donor with ankylosing spondylitis. V and J are TRBV7-9 and TRBJ2-3; D possibly corresponds to TRBD2 (6 bases). Material: blood, either unsorted or a sorted T cell fraction (not recorded which). The CDR3 DNA follows: TGTGCCAGCAGCTTAGTCTCAGGGAGCGGGACAGATACGCAGTATTTT. It translates to CASSLVSGSGTDTQYF. The full variable domain, rest sourced from reference TRBV7-9 and TRBJ2-3, is DTGVSQNPRHKITKRGQNVTFRCDPISEHNRLYWYRQTLGQGPEFLTYFQNEAQLEKSRLLSDRFSAERPKGSFSTLEIQRTEQGDSAMYLCASSLVSGSGTDTQYFGPGTRLTVL.